Shown below are 29 T cell receptor beta chains from a single sample sequenced in a study of radiation and T cells in renal cell carcinoma. Profiling relied on immunoSEQ multiplex PCR, and the TCRdb table lists in-frame clones only, not all of them. The sample has roughly 130,000 clones; approximately 78% are singletons. Time point of the sample: blood 2 weeks post-SBRT. The treatment here: 15 Gy SBRT to primary tumor, nephrectomy 4 weeks later. The specimen comprised blood, sampled from a patient whose treatment included radiotherapy and nephrectomy. The receptor set was obtained from a woman in her sixties with renal cell carcinoma.

The chain joins TRBV5-3 to TRBJ2-3, with D possibly TRBD1 on 6 matching bases. TRBV5-3 is an open reading frame, and its role is uncertain. This CDR3 region has 15 residues. V lost 0 bases to trimming and J lost 3 bases, with 11 bases between them. In nucleotides, the CDR3 is TGTGCCAGAAGCTTGGCGGTTCAGGGGACAGATACGCAGTATTTT. Translated: CARSLAVQGTDTQYF.

A note on this clone: The junction differs from germline at one of its ends, possibly a read error. V usage is TRBV6-6 and J usage is TRBJ2-7, with a possible D match to TRBD1 (6 bases). Per the germline V gene, CDR1 is MNHNY and CDR2 is SVGAGI (reference sequence). The CDR3 contains 16 residues. The CDR3 region is CASSYSRDTLSDEQYF. DNA of the CDR3: TGTGCCAGCAGTTACTCACGGGACACCCTCTCCGACGAGCAGTACTTC.

V is TRBV5-1 and J is TRBJ1-1; D might be TRBD1 (5 bases). The CDR3 runs 18 residues. The V gene's germline CDR1 is SGHRS and CDR2 YFSETQ. Trimming pared 4 bases from V and 0 bases from J, leaving 22 bases between. Here the CDR3 DNA reads TGCGCCAGCAGCCGGGGGGGTTCCCGGTTTGAGGTGAACACTGAAGCTTTCTTT. Translating gives CASSRGGSRFEVNTEAFF.

V gene TRBV2 combines with J gene TRBJ1-2; tentatively, D is TRBD1 (5 bases). Germline CDR1 and CDR2: SNHLY and FYNNEI. The length of the CDR3 is 13 residues. V lost 2 bases to trimming and J lost 5 bases, with 9 bases between them. CDR3 bases: TGTGCCAGCAGTGAACAGGGCTCGTATGGCTACACCTTC. Its translation: CASSEQGSYGYTF.

The chain couples TRBV9 to TRBJ2-1, with D possibly being TRBD1 or TRBD2 (5 bases each). The CDR3 is 15 residues long. Germline V gene data show CDR1 as SGDLS and CDR2 as YYNGEE. V gave up 0 bases and J gave up 7 bases, with 14 bases separating them. As DNA, the CDR3 is TGTGCCAGCAGCGTAGGAGGCAGGGAGAGGAATGAGCAGTTCTTC. Amino acids: CASSVGGRERNEQFF.

V is TRBV7-9 and J is TRBJ2-7; TRBD1 is a possible D gene (6 bases). CDR1 is SEHNR, CDR2 FQNEAQ, per germline (reference sequence). V was clipped by 5 bases and J by 5 bases, with 13 bases between them. There are 13 residues in the CDR3. The CDR3 here is CASSLTGFDEQYF. The CDR3 DNA follows: TGTGCCAGCAGCCTAACAGGGTTCGACGAGCAGTACTTC.

The chain links TRBV15 to TRBJ1-4, with 12 bases lining up with TRBD1. V was pared by 1 base and J by 2 bases, with 2 bases of the junction left unmatched. The CDR3 is 17 residues long. Per the germline V gene, CDR1 is LNHNV and CDR2 is YYDKDF (reference sequence). CDR3 sequence (DNA): TGTGCCACCAGCAGAGGGGACAGGGGGCCGACTAATGAAAAACTGTTTTTT. Translated: CATSRGDRGPTNEKLFF.

This clone was found a few times. The V and J genes are TRBV4-1 and TRBJ2-3; D is uncertain. The CDR3 is 15 residues long. Trimming left V 2 bases short and J 2 bases short, with 11 bases between. Germline loops: CDR1 MGHRA, CDR2 YSYEKL. CDR3 loop: CASSQLPANTDTQYF. Here the CDR3 DNA reads TGCGCCAGCAGCCAATTACCAGCTAACACAGATACGCAGTATTTT.

V gene TRBV2 combines with J gene TRBJ1-1, with D possibly matching TRBD1 (5 bases). The V gene's germline CDR1 is SNHLY and CDR2 FYNNEI. This CDR3 comprises 14 residues. The ends were cut back, 4 bases at V and 6 bases at J, with 15 bases in the middle. The CDR3 region is CASSVGVSQAEAFF. CDR3 DNA: TGTGCCAGCAGTGTAGGGGTTTCACAGGCTGAAGCTTTCTTT.

V gene TRBV4-1 combines with J gene TRBJ1-2; tentatively, D is TRBD1 (6 bases). CDR3 length: 13 amino acids. The germline V gene encodes CDR1 MGHRA and CDR2 YSYEKL. Trimming removed 0 bases at V and 14 bases at J, with 16 bases between. CDR3 in amino acids: CASSQDPRDNRTF. CDR3 DNA sequence: TGCGCCAGCAGCCAAGATCCACGGGACAATCGGACCTTC.

V is TRBV5-6 and J is TRBJ1-4; 8 bases align to TRBD1. CDR1 SGHDT and CDR2 YYEEEE come from the germline V gene. V dropped 4 bases and J dropped 2; count of bases not matched to a gene: 1. This CDR3 has 14 amino acids. CDR3 in DNA: TGTGCCAGCAGCGGGACAGGCACTAATGAAAAACTGTTTTTT. It specifies CASSGTGTNEKLFF.

The chain carries TRBV19 and TRBJ1-3, with a tentative D call TRBD1 (5 bases). The V gene's germline CDR1 is LNHDA and CDR2 SQIVND (reference sequence). With 6 bases removed from V and 4 bases from J, the gap between germline ends came to 13 bases. The CDR3 totals 14 residues. The CDR3 bases are TGTGCCAGTAGCCAATTAGGGACCGGAAACACCATATATTTT. Its protein is CASSQLGTGNTIYF.

V usage is TRBV2 and J usage is TRBJ1-2, with D possibly being TRBD1 (6 bases). Germline CDR1 and CDR2: SNHLY and FYNNEI. V gave up 3 bases and J gave up 14 bases, with 16 bases separating them. The CDR3 covers 12 residues. In DNA form, the CDR3 reads TGTGCCAGCAGTGATGGGGGCGGTAGTAATACCTTC. It codes for CASSDGGGSNTF.

This chain uses TRBV7-6 with TRBJ2-3, with a tentative D call TRBD1 (8 bases). This CDR3 has 18 residues. With 5 bases removed from V and 2 bases from J, the gap between germline ends came to 23 bases. CDR1 and CDR2 from the germline V gene are SGHVS and FNYEAQ. CDR3 sequence: CASSQPTTGGENTDTQYF. In DNA form, the CDR3 reads TGTGCCAGCAGCCAACCCACTACAGGGGGGGAAAACACAGATACGCAGTATTTT. The full variable domain, rest sourced from reference TRBV7-6 and TRBJ2-3, is GAGVSQSPRYKVTKRGQDVALRCDPISGHVSLYWYRQALGQGPEFLTYFNYEAQQDKSGLPNDRFSAERPEGSISTLTIQRTEQRDSAMYRCASSQPTTGGENTDTQYFGPGTRLTVL.

The rearrangement uses TRBV19 and TRBJ2-1; 12 bases line up with TRBD2. Germline V gene sequence: CDR1 LNHDA, CDR2 SQIVND (reference sequence). Trimming at V came to 5 bases and at J to 5 bases, leaving 4 bases not matched to a gene. This CDR3 region has 15 residues. The CDR3 nucleotides are TGTGCCAGTAGTGTAAGGACTAGCGGGAACAATGAGCAGTTCTTC. This gives the protein CASSVRTSGNNEQFF.

The genes are TRBV11-1 and TRBJ1-1, with D possibly matching TRBD1 (5 bases). CDR1 is SGHAT, CDR2 FQDESV, per germline (reference sequence). Trimming shortened V by 3 bases and J by 6 bases, and 11 bases separated the two germline ends. This CDR3 contains 13 residues. This CDR3 reads CASSFVGTAEAFF. DNA for the CDR3: TGTGCCAGCAGCTTCGTTGGGACGGCTGAAGCTTTCTTT. Together with reference TRBV11-1 and TRBJ1-1, the CDR3 gives the full variable domain: EAEVAQSPRYKITEKSQAVAFWCDPISGHATLYWYRQILGQGPELLVQFQDESVVDDSQLPKDRFSAERLKGVDSTLKIQPAELGDSAMYLCASSFVGTAEAFFGQGTRLTVV.

The chain couples TRBV6-6 to TRBJ1-1; D remains ambiguous. CDR1 and CDR2 from the germline V gene are MNHNY and SVGAGI (reference sequence). Deletions cut 2 bases from V and 6 bases from J, with 10 bases between. The CDR3 sequence is 13 residues long. The CDR3 DNA follows: TGTGCCAGCAGTTACACCTTCAATCCTGAAGCTTTCTTT. Translation: CASSYTFNPEAFF.

The rearrangement uses TRBV5-4 and TRBJ1-4; D is undetermined. With 4 bases removed from V and 5 bases from J, the gap between germline ends came to 9 bases. Per the germline V gene, CDR1 is SGHNT and CDR2 is YYREEE (reference sequence). CDR3 length: 13 residues. In DNA form, the CDR3 reads TGTGCCAGCAGCCCGGACGTAAATGAAAAACTGTTTTTT. This translates into CASSPDVNEKLFF. Full variable domain (outside the CDR3, taken from reference TRBV5-4 and TRBJ1-4): ETGVTQSPTHLIKTRGQQVTLRCSSQSGHNTVSWYQQALGQGPQFIFQYYREEENGRGNFPPRFSGLQFPNYSSELNVNALELDDSALYLCASSPDVNEKLFFGSGTQLSVL.

The rearrangement links TRBV29-1 to TRBJ1-3, with a possible D match to TRBD1 (5 bases). V gave up 2 bases and J gave up 4 bases, with 9 bases separating them. Per the germline V gene, CDR1 is SQVTM and CDR2 is ANQGSEA. The CDR3 consists of 13 residues. The CDR3 DNA reads as TGCAGCGTTGAAAGGGACCACGGAAACACCATATATTTT. Its protein is CSVERDHGNTIYF. Combining the CDR3 with reference TRBV29-1 and TRBJ1-3 gives the whole variable domain SAVISQKPSRDICQRGTSLTIQCQVDSQVTMMFWYRQQPGQSLTLIATANQGSEATYESGFVIDKFPISRPNLTFSTLTVSNMSPEDSSIYLCSVERDHGNTIYFGEGSWLTVV.

The rearrangement uses TRBV15 and TRBJ1-2, with D possibly TRBD1 on 5 matching bases. Germline values: CDR1 LNHNV, CDR2 YYDKDF (reference sequence). With 0 bases removed from V and 6 bases from J, the gap between germline ends came to 11 bases. This CDR3 is 14 amino acids long. The CDR3 loop is CATSREARDHGYTF. CDR3 nucleotides: TGTGCCACCAGCAGAGAAGCGAGGGACCATGGCTACACCTTC.

The chain links TRBV5-4 to TRBJ2-7, with 7 bases matching TRBD1. V lost 2 bases to trimming and J lost 2 bases; unmatched junction nucleotides: 4. Germline CDR1 reads SGHNT; CDR2 reads YYREEE (reference sequence). This CDR3 spans 14 amino acids. CDR3 amino acids: CASSLQGSPYEQYF. CDR3 bases: TGTGCCAGCAGCTTACAGGGGTCCCCCTACGAGCAGTACTTC.

V and J are TRBV4-1 and TRBJ1-1; D gene unclear. The CDR3 sequence is 15 residues long. The V gene's germline CDR1 is MGHRA and CDR2 YSYEKL. V was shortened by 2 bases and J by 3 bases, with 13 bases between the two germline ends. The CDR3 sequence: CASSQSLVVDTEAFF. As DNA, the CDR3 is TGCGCCAGCAGCCAATCCCTGGTAGTGGACACTGAAGCTTTCTTT.

A single count supports this clone. The chain combines TRBV6-1 with TRBJ1-4, with TRBD1 matching over 9 bases. V trimming: 6 bases; J trimming: 2 bases; junction bases outside the gene matches: 4. The CDR3 is 15 amino acids. CDR1 and CDR2 (germline): MNHNS, SASEGT. Here the CDR3 reads CASRGTGLTNEKLFF. CDR3 in DNA: TGTGCCAGCAGGGGGACAGGGTTGACTAATGAAAAACTGTTTTTT.

The V call is TRBV19, the J call TRBJ1-5; D is unresolved. Trimming took 0 bases from V and 2 from J, leaving 11 bases between them. Germline loops: CDR1 LNHDA, CDR2 SQIVND (reference sequence). The CDR3 is 16 residues long. CDR3 sequence reads: CASSIDTEAGNQPQHF. CDR3 nucleotide sequence: TGTGCCAGTAGTATAGATACAGAGGCGGGCAATCAGCCCCAGCATTTT.

This clone came up once. This CDR3 is CASSPGLEGSYEQYF. The CDR3 DNA sequence: TGTGCCAGCTCACCGGGACTAGAAGGAAGCTACGAGCAGTACTTC. V is TRBV18 and J is TRBJ2-7, with 8 bases fitting TRBD2. Looked up from germline, CDR1 is KGHSH and CDR2 is LQKENI. The CDR3 contains 15 residues. V lost 3 bases, J lost 3 bases, and 7 bases stayed unmatched.

The V and J genes are TRBV6-5 and TRBJ1-1; 9 nucleotides line up with TRBD1. V lost 6 bases and J lost 3; bases outside the gene matches: 2. Germline assignment: CDR1 MNHEY and CDR2 SVGAGI. This CDR3 is 13 amino acids long. CDR3 in amino acids: CASRRDRDTEAFF. The CDR3 DNA reads TGTGCCAGCAGAAGGGACAGGGACACTGAAGCTTTCTTT.

This clone was seen once. This chain joins TRBV5-4 and TRBJ2-7, with 8 positions matching TRBD1. The V and J ends lost 3 bases and 9 bases, in that order; junction bases with no gene match: 14. The V gene's germline CDR1 is SGHNT and CDR2 YYREEE (reference sequence). CDR3 length equals 15 residues. The CDR3 loop is CASSSSQGAPLGQYF. In nucleotides, the CDR3 is TGTGCCAGCAGCTCCTCCCAGGGGGCCCCCTTGGGGCAGTACTTC.

This chain uses TRBV2 with TRBJ2-2, with TRBD1 matching 9 bases. CDR3 length equals 14 residues. Germline CDR1 reads SNHLY; CDR2 reads FYNNEI. V was pared by 6 bases and J by 7 bases, with 6 bases of the junction left unmatched. The CDR3 sequence: CASSPGQGHGELFF. The CDR3 region has the DNA TGTGCCAGCAGCCCGGGACAGGGTCACGGGGAGCTGTTTTTT.

The chain employs TRBV9 and TRBJ2-7; D might be TRBD2 (5 bases). This CDR3 spans 15 amino acids. V lost 3 bases and J 4 bases, leaving 17 bases between the germline ends. In germline, CDR1 is SGDLS, CDR2 YYNGEE. The CDR3 loop reads CASSGSDGDFYEQYF. CDR3 in DNA: TGTGCCAGCAGCGGATCGGACGGGGATTTTTACGAGCAGTACTTC.